Following are 27 T cell receptor beta chains from one sample sequenced in a study of blood T cell repertoires in COVID-19. The method was immunoSEQ multiplex PCR; TCRdb's version includes in-frame clones alone and lacks a portion of them. In the table there are under 80,000 clones, approximately 80% of which are singletons. Sequencing used peripheral blood. Source of these receptors: a woman aged 60-75 years with acute or convalescent COVID-19.

The V and J genes are TRBV6-4 and TRBJ2-3; 9 bases are a match to TRBD1. CDR1 is MRHNA, CDR2 SNTAGT, per germline. This CDR3 spans 15 amino acids. V trimming: 5 bases; J trimming: 5 bases; junction bases outside the gene matches: 8. The CDR3 reads CASSRGTGREDTQYF. The CDR3 DNA reads as TGTGCCAGCAGTAGGGGGACAGGGCGCGAAGATACGCAGTATTTT.

The chain links TRBV19 to TRBJ2-2; TRBD1 matches 10 bases. This CDR3 region has 18 residues. The germline gives CDR1 LNHDA, CDR2 SQIVND (reference sequence). Trimming cost V 3 bases and J 6 bases; bases outside gene matches: 13. The chain's CDR3 is CASSISPPGQGRSGELFF. The CDR3, as DNA: TGTGCCAGTAGTATCAGTCCTCCGGGACAGGGGCGTTCCGGGGAGCTGTTTTTT.

The chain is built from TRBV19 and TRBJ1-4, with a possible D match to TRBD1 (5 bases). V gave up 3 bases and J gave up 7 bases, with 9 bases separating them. The germline V gene encodes CDR1 LNHDA and CDR2 SQIVND (reference sequence). CDR3 size: 13 residues. The CDR3 bases are TGTGCCAGTAGTATGGCCACAGGTGAAAAACTGTTTTTT. Translating it yields CASSMATGEKLFF.

The chain couples TRBV7-2 to TRBJ2-5; the match to TRBD2 covers 7 bases. V trimming: 6 bases; J trimming: 5 bases; junction bases outside the gene matches: 12. CDR1 is SGHTA and CDR2 is FQGNSA in the germline V gene. The CDR3 contains 15 residues. DNA of the CDR3: TGTGCCAGCAGAAGCACGTCCGTGCGGGGGGAGACCCAGTACTTC. Protein: CASRSTSVRGETQYF.

V is TRBV9 and J is TRBJ2-3; TRBD2 matches at 7 bases. Germline CDR1 is SGDLS and CDR2 is YYNGEE. Unmatched junction bases numbered 6, after V lost 6 bases and J lost 2 bases. The CDR3 totals 14 residues. The CDR3 DNA reads as TGTGCCAGCACCCGACTAGCTTCCACAGATACGCAGTATTTT. It specifies CASTRLASTDTQYF. The entire variable domain, with the rest obtained from reference TRBV9 and TRBJ2-3, is as follows: DSGVTQTPKHLITATGQRVTLRCSPRSGDLSVYWYQQSLDQGLQFLIQYYNGEERAKGNILERFSAQQFPDLHSELNLSSLELGDSALYFCASTRLASTDTQYFGPGTRLTVL.

V is TRBV6-6 and J is TRBJ1-1, with unresolved D. Trimming took 6 bases from V and 6 from J, leaving 11 bases between them. The CDR3 spans 12 residues. Looked up from germline, CDR1 is MNHNY and CDR2 is SVGAGI (reference sequence). CDR3 region: CASSQVRAEAFF. The DNA of the CDR3 is TGTGCCAGCAGCCAGGTTAGAGCTGAAGCTTTCTTT.

The genes are TRBV7-6 and TRBJ2-7; TRBD1 agrees at 10 bases. The V gene's germline CDR1 is SGHVS and CDR2 FNYEAQ. V dropped 5 bases and J dropped 4; count of bases not matched to a gene: 2. The CDR3 totals 13 residues. The CDR3 loop is CASSRDRGYEQYF. CDR3 sequence (DNA): TGTGCCAGCAGCAGGGACAGGGGATACGAGCAGTACTTC.

The V gene is TRBV30, the J gene TRBJ1-4; no clear D gene. V was trimmed by 2 bases and J by 7 bases, leaving 8 bases between them. The CDR3 loop spans 12 amino acids. Looked up from germline, CDR1 is GTSNPN and CDR2 is SVGIG (reference sequence). CDR3 in amino acids: CAWSLTGEKLFF. The CDR3, as DNA: TGTGCCTGGAGTTTAACCGGTGAAAAACTGTTTTTT.

V gene TRBV9 combines with J gene TRBJ2-7; TRBD1 might be the D (5 bases). Deletions cut 0 bases from V and 0 bases from J, with 10 bases between. Germline V lookup: CDR1 SGDLS, CDR2 YYNGEE. CDR3 size: 15 residues. CDR3: CASSVDPGNSYEQYF. CDR3 sequence (DNA): TGTGCCAGCAGCGTAGATCCAGGGAACTCCTACGAGCAGTACTTC.

The chain uses TRBV7-2 and TRBJ2-3, with 7 bases identical to TRBD2. V dropped 3 bases and J dropped 3; count of bases not matched to a gene: 6. Germline assignment: CDR1 SGHTA and CDR2 FQGNSA. The CDR3 is made up of 15 amino acids. The CDR3 spells CASSLQRGETDTQYF. The CDR3 DNA reads TGTGCCAGCAGCTTGCAGCGGGGTGAGACAGATACGCAGTATTTT.

This sequence joins TRBV7-9 and TRBJ1-2; 9 bases line up with TRBD1. There are 15 residues in the CDR3. V lost 5 bases to trimming and J lost 7 bases; unmatched junction nucleotides: 11. Per the germline V gene, CDR1 is SEHNR and CDR2 is FQNEAQ (reference sequence). The CDR3 is CASSDPGQGATGYTF. The CDR3 DNA follows: TGTGCCAGCAGCGACCCGGGACAGGGCGCGACTGGCTACACCTTC.

Only a few counts were recorded for this clone. This chain links TRBV24-1 with TRBJ2-1; D is possibly TRBD1 (6 bases). Germline lookup yields CDR1 KGHDR and CDR2 SFDVKD. The ends were cut back, 2 bases at V and 3 bases at J, with 10 bases in the middle. The CDR3 covers 15 residues. Here the CDR3 DNA reads TGTGCCACCAGTGATTGGCAGGGGCTCTACAATGAGCAGTTCTTC. It translates to CATSDWQGLYNEQFF.

This rearrangement joins TRBV11-2 to TRBJ2-1; tentatively, D is TRBD2 (6 bases). The CDR3 is 16 amino acids. V lost 3 bases and J lost 2, with 14 bases in between. Germline V gene sequence: CDR1 SGHAT, CDR2 FQNNGV. The CDR3 DNA is TGTGCCAGCAGCTTTTTGCGGGCTAGCGCCTACAATGAGCAGTTCTTC. This encodes CASSFLRASAYNEQFF. The full variable domain, rest sourced from reference TRBV11-2 and TRBJ2-1, is EAGVAQSPRYKIIEKRQSVAFWCNPISGHATLYWYQQILGQGPKLLIQFQNNGVVDDSQLPKDRFSAERLKGVDSTLKIQPAKLEDSAVYLCASSFLRASAYNEQFFGPGTRLTVL.

CDR3 residues: CASSVGQAAGAFF. Here the CDR3 DNA reads TGTGCCAGTAGTGTGGGCCAGGCTGCGGGAGCTTTCTTT. The chain is built from TRBV19 and TRBJ1-1; no clear D. The CDR3 length is 13 residues. Trimming removed 5 bases at V and 10 bases at J, with 17 bases between. Per germline, CDR1 LNHDA and CDR2 SQIVND (reference sequence).

The chain couples TRBV2 to TRBJ1-4, with a tentative D call TRBD1 (6 bases). Germline loops: CDR1 SNHLY, CDR2 FYNNEI. The CDR3 totals 15 residues. V was clipped by 3 bases and J by 4 bases, with 12 bases between them. The CDR3 protein is CASSDRGNSNEKLFF. In DNA form, the CDR3 reads TGTGCCAGCAGTGACAGGGGAAATAGTAATGAAAAACTGTTTTTT.

The chain combines TRBV7-3 with TRBJ1-1, with D possibly being TRBD1 (5 bases). The ends were cut back, 0 bases at V and 7 bases at J, with 9 bases in the middle. CDR3 length: 13 residues. The germline gives CDR1 SGHTA, CDR2 FQGTGA. Written as DNA, the CDR3 is TGTGCCAGCAGCTTAACCAGGGCGGATGAAGCTTTCTTT. As protein: CASSLTRADEAFF.

This chain links TRBV6-1 with TRBJ1-5, with D maybe TRBD1 (6 bases). The CDR3 loop spans 15 amino acids. The V gene's germline CDR1 is MNHNS and CDR2 SASEGT. Trimming cost V 0 bases and J 3 bases, with 9 bases left between them. The CDR3 here is CASSEAAGANQPQHF. CDR3 nucleotides: TGTGCCAGCAGTGAAGCGGCAGGGGCCAATCAGCCCCAGCATTTT.

This clone was detected once. The gene calls are TRBV7-3 and TRBJ2-3; perhaps TRBD1 as D (6 bases). In germline, CDR1 is SGHTA, CDR2 FQGTGA. This CDR3 comprises 14 residues. The V gene lost 5 bases and the J gene lost 2 bases, with 11 bases spanning the gap. The CDR3 DNA follows: TGTGCCAGCAGCGAACAGGGTTACACAGATACGCAGTATTTT. This codes for CASSEQGYTDTQYF. Drawing the rest from reference TRBV7-3 and TRBJ2-3, the complete variable domain is GAGVSQTPSNKVTEKGKYVELRCDPISGHTALYWYRQSLGQGPEFLIYFQGTGAADDSGLPNDRFFAVRPEGSVSTLKIQRTERGDSAVYLCASSEQGYTDTQYFGPGTRLTVL.

J is TRBJ1-6 and V is TRBV5-1; 8 bases are shared with TRBD1. Trimming cost V 4 bases and J 0 bases; bases outside gene matches: 9. This CDR3 contains 18 residues. CDR1 is SGHRS and CDR2 is YFSETQ in the germline V gene. CDR3 region: CASSDPGGQGSYNSPLHF. CDR3 DNA: TGCGCCAGCAGCGACCCGGGCGGACAGGGCTCCTATAATTCACCCCTCCACTTT.

CDR3 loop: CASSFNTNTEAFF. In nucleotides, the CDR3 is TGCGCCAGCAGCTTCAACACGAACACTGAAGCTTTCTTT. The chain carries TRBV5-1 and TRBJ1-1; D is ambiguous. Trimming took 2 bases from V and 1 from J, leaving 6 bases between them. Germline lookup yields CDR1 SGHRS and CDR2 YFSETQ. The CDR3 extends over 13 amino acids.

This chain uses TRBV19 with TRBJ1-2, with D unclear. CDR1 and CDR2 (germline): LNHDA, SQIVND (reference sequence). The CDR3 has 18 amino acids. V was trimmed by 0 bases and J by 5 bases, leaving 22 bases between them. DNA of the CDR3: TGTGCCAGTAGTATAGATCCGGTCGTGGAGCGGTTGGGGTATGGCTACACCTTC. Translated, it gives CASSIDPVVERLGYGYTF.

The V and J genes are TRBV10-3 and TRBJ1-1; TRBD1 matches 7 bases. The J segment lost 3 bases and the V segment lost 7 bases, leaving 5 bases of the junction unmatched. Germline V gives CDR1 ENHRY, CDR2 SYGVKD. The CDR3 extends over 13 amino acids. DNA for the CDR3: TGTGCCATCATTCCCCAGGGGGACACTGAAGCTTTCTTT. Translation gives CAIIPQGDTEAFF.

The J gene is TRBJ1-1, the V gene TRBV10-1; 7 bases align to TRBD1. After removal of 5 bases from V and 5 bases from J, the junction contained 5 bases not matched to a gene. Germline V gives CDR1 WNHNN, CDR2 SYGVQD (reference sequence). The CDR3 contains 13 residues. Written as DNA, the CDR3 is TGCGCCAGCAGTCCGGGACAGCTAACTGAAGCTTTCTTT. This sequence encodes CASSPGQLTEAFF.

In this sample, this clone turned up once. The chain has TRBV6-5 and TRBJ1-1, with TRBD1 identical over 7 bases. CDR1 MNHEY and CDR2 SVGAGI come from the germline V gene. The CDR3 sequence is 14 residues long. Unmatched junction bases numbered 9, after V lost 11 bases and J lost 0 bases. The CDR3 here is CAHTGTAMNTEAFF. The CDR3 nucleotides read TGTGCCCACACCGGGACAGCAATGAACACTGAAGCTTTCTTT.

The rearrangement uses TRBV6-1 and TRBJ1-2; D not resolved. CDR1 is MNHNS and CDR2 is SASEGT in the germline V gene. The CDR3 is 14 residues long. V lost 0 bases and J 4 bases, leaving 9 bases between the germline ends. CDR3: CASSEATAGYGYTF. The CDR3 DNA follows: TGTGCCAGCAGTGAAGCAACAGCGGGCTATGGCTACACCTTC.

This clone came up a few times. The rearrangement uses TRBV7-9 and TRBJ1-1; TRBD1 matches 8 bases. CDR1 and CDR2 from the germline V gene are SEHNR and FQNEAQ (reference sequence). The CDR3 extends over 15 amino acids. J was trimmed by 8 bases and V by 5 bases; bases with no gene match: 13. CDR3 sequence (DNA): TGTGCCAGCAGCCCCAGGAACAGGGGGTCCAGCGAAGCTTTCTTT. Protein sequence: CASSPRNRGSSEAFF.

V usage is TRBV19 and J usage is TRBJ1-2, with 8 bases matching TRBD1. CDR3 length equals 13 residues. Germline values: CDR1 LNHDA, CDR2 SQIVND (reference sequence). V trimming: 4 bases; J trimming: 5 bases; junction bases outside the gene matches: 3. The CDR3, as DNA: TGTGCCAGTAGTACGACAGGGGCGTATGGCTACACCTTC. It translates to CASSTTGAYGYTF.